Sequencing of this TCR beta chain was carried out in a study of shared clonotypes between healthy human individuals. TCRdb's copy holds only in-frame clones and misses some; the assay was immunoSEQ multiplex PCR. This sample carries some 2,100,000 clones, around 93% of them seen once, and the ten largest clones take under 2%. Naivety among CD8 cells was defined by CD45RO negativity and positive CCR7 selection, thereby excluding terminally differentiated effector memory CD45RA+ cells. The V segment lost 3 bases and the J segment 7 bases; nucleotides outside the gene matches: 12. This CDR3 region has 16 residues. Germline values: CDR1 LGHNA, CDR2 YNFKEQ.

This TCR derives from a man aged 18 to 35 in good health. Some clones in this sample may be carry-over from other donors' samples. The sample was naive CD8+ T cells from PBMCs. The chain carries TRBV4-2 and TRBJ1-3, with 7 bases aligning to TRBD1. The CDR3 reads CASSQPQGDARNTIYF. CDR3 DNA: TGTGCCAGCAGCCAGCCCCAGGGGGATGCTCGGAACACCATATATTTT.